Listed here are 29 T cell receptor beta chains from one sample, sequenced in a study of blood T cell repertoires in COVID-19. Sequenced by immunoSEQ multiplex PCR; TCRdb stores in-frame clones only, minus some. The table includes around 400,000 clones, 87% detected once. The specimen was peripheral blood. These receptor sequences come from a woman aged 60-75 years with COVID-19, enrolled during active disease.

The chain couples TRBV25-1 to TRBJ2-7; tentative D call: TRBD2 (6 bases). Germline values: CDR1 MGHDK, CDR2 SYGVNS. The V and J ends lost 6 bases and 0 bases respectively, with 15 bases between them. The CDR3 sequence is 15 residues long. The CDR3 nucleotides are TGTGCCAGCAGGGGACTGGGGCCAAACTCCTACGAGCAGTACTTC. Protein: CASRGLGPNSYEQYF.

The chain employs TRBV6-5 and TRBJ2-2, with 7 bases matching TRBD1. CDR1 and CDR2 from the germline V gene are MNHEY and SVGAGI. V was clipped by 7 bases and J by 3 bases; unmatched bases: 8. The CDR3 spans 15 residues. The CDR3 region has the DNA TGTGCCAGCAAGTCAGGGGGTGCGGACACCGGGGAGCTGTTTTTT. Translation gives CASKSGGADTGELFF.

The chain recombines TRBV12-3 or TRBV12-4 with TRBJ2-7; 7 nucleotides line up with TRBD2. With V trimmed by 7 bases and J by 3 bases, 6 bases remained unmatched. This CDR3 spans 13 amino acids. CDR3 DNA sequence: TGTGCCAGCACCCAGGGCGGGAGCTACGAGCAGTACTTC. Protein: CASTQGGSYEQYF.

The sample holds a few counts of this clone. The CDR3 is CASNTGLAGTQYF. The CDR3 DNA sequence: TGTGCCAGCAACACGGGGCTAGCGGGGACGCAGTATTTT. V and J are TRBV6-5 and TRBJ2-3; 9 positions agree with TRBD2. Germline V gene sequence: CDR1 MNHEY, CDR2 SVGAGI. The CDR3 contains 13 residues. Trimming removed 7 bases from V and 9 bases from J; junction bases left unmatched: 8.

The chain links TRBV7-9 to TRBJ1-1; D remains ambiguous. V lost 1 base and J 0 bases, leaving 6 bases between the germline ends. This CDR3 has 14 amino acids. CDR1 and CDR2 (germline): SEHNR, FQNEAQ (reference sequence). The CDR3, as DNA: TGTGCCAGCAGCTTAGTACGGTTGAACACTGAAGCTTTCTTT. The encoded protein is CASSLVRLNTEAFF.

The chain links TRBV5-8 to TRBJ1-2; D uncertain. The germline V gene has CDR1 SGHTS and CDR2 YDEGEE. V lost 4 bases and J 4 bases, leaving 11 bases between the germline ends. The CDR3 has 13 residues. The CDR3 sequence is CASSLLSFYGYTF. CDR3 coding DNA: TGTGCCAGCAGCCTCCTATCATTCTATGGCTACACCTTC.

The chain is built from TRBV19 and TRBJ1-5; TRBD1 aligns across 9 bases. V trimming: 4 bases; J trimming: 6 bases; junction bases outside the gene matches: 13. This CDR3 region has 17 residues. Germline loops: CDR1 LNHDA, CDR2 SQIVND (reference sequence). Written as DNA, the CDR3 is TGTGCCAGTAGTAAGCCCTTTGGGGGACAGGGTGGTCAGCCCCAGCATTTT. As protein: CASSKPFGGQGGQPQHF.

This clone showed up just a few times. The DNA for the CDR3 is TGTGCCAGTAGGCCTTCGGGACAGGGAGGGTATGGCTACACCTTC. The encoded protein is CASRPSGQGGYGYTF. The chain employs TRBV19 and TRBJ1-2, with 9 bases identical to TRBD1. CDR1 LNHDA and CDR2 SQIVND come from the germline V gene (reference sequence). V gave up 6 bases and J gave up 5 bases; unmatched junction bases: 10. This CDR3 has 15 amino acids.

The chain joins TRBV6-6 to TRBJ2-5, with TRBD2 matching 11 bases. V was clipped by 5 bases and J by 2 bases; unmatched bases: 1. CDR1 is MNHNY and CDR2 is SVGAGI in the germline V gene (reference sequence). CDR3 size: 14 residues. CDR3 coding DNA: TGTGCCAGCAGTCTAGCGGGGGGACAAGAGACCCAGTACTTC. It specifies CASSLAGGQETQYF.

The chain's CDR3 is CASSQEGAGKSYNEQFF. DNA of the CDR3: TGTGCCAGCAGCCAAGAGGGGGCAGGAAAATCCTACAATGAGCAGTTCTTC. The chain recombines TRBV14 with TRBJ2-1; possibly TRBD1 for D (6 bases). The ends were cut back, 0 bases at V and 1 base at J, with 13 bases in the middle. Germline V gene sequence: CDR1 SGHDN, CDR2 FVKESK. The CDR3 has 17 residues.

This clone was picked up many times. V usage is TRBV11-3 and J usage is TRBJ2-7; D gene uncertain. The CDR3 sequence is 11 residues long. From germline, CDR1 is SGHNT and CDR2 YENEEA. The ends were cut back, 4 bases at V and 1 base at J, with 2 bases in the middle. The CDR3: CASSSSYEQYF. The DNA of the CDR3 is TGTGCCAGCAGCTCTTCCTACGAGCAGTACTTC.

In regard to this clone: Other DNA sequences of this sample code for an identical CDR3. The chain carries TRBV5-1 and TRBJ2-2; 7 bases fit TRBD1. Germline values: CDR1 SGHRS, CDR2 YFSETQ. The CDR3 covers 15 residues. Trimming took 4 bases from V and 2 from J; bases not matched to a gene: 5. In DNA, the CDR3 is TGCGCCAGCAGCCCCGGGACAGCTAACACCGGGGAGCTGTTTTTT. It specifies CASSPGTANTGELFF.

This clone was seen only once. The chain couples TRBV4-1 to TRBJ1-2; 7 bases map to TRBD1. The germline CDR1 and CDR2 sequences are MGHRA and YSYEKL. There are 15 residues in the CDR3. Unmatched junction bases numbered 10, after V lost 7 bases and J lost 2 bases. This CDR3 reads CASNYSPGQNYGYTF. The CDR3 bases are TGCGCCAGCAACTATTCTCCGGGACAGAACTATGGCTACACCTTC.

The sample holds a few counts of this clone. The chain is built from TRBV7-8 and TRBJ1-2; tentative D call: TRBD1 (6 bases). Germline CDR1 SGHVS, CDR2 FQNEAQ. This CDR3 has 13 amino acids. Trimming took 6 bases from V and 4 from J, leaving 12 bases between them. This CDR3 is CASSLDSPYGYTF. CDR3 DNA sequence: TGTGCCAGCAGTCTGGACAGCCCCTATGGCTACACCTTC. Using reference TRBV7-8 and TRBJ1-2 for the parts outside the CDR3, the full variable domain is GAGVSQSPRYKVAKRGQDVALRCDPISGHVSLFWYQQALGQGPEFLTYFQNEAQLDKSGLPSDRFFAERPEGSVSTLKIQRTQQEDSAVYLCASSLDSPYGYTFGSGTRLTVV.

V usage is TRBV7-3 and J usage is TRBJ2-3; D is possibly TRBD2 (6 bases). Germline V gene lookup returns CDR1 SGHTA and CDR2 FQGTGA. The length of the CDR3 is 15 residues. V lost 6 bases to trimming and J lost 1 base, with 14 bases between them. The CDR3 DNA is TGTGCCAGCAGTTTTAGCGGTCTCCGCACAGATACGCAGTATTTT. This encodes CASSFSGLRTDTQYF.

The CDR3 loop is CASSFRTGGNQPSYEQYF. The CDR3 DNA reads TGTGCCAGCAGCTTTAGGACAGGGGGCAACCAGCCCTCCTACGAGCAGTACTTC. The gene calls are TRBV11-2 and TRBJ2-7; TRBD1 matches at 11 bases. Germline lookup yields CDR1 SGHAT and CDR2 FQNNGV. V lost 3 bases, J lost 0 bases, and 10 bases stayed unmatched. This CDR3 comprises 18 residues.

The J gene is TRBJ1-2, the V gene TRBV6-5; 11 bases match TRBD1. CDR3 length equals 14 residues. V gave up 4 bases and J gave up 10 bases; unmatched junction bases: 8. Germline V gene sequence: CDR1 MNHEY, CDR2 SVGAGI. CDR3 nucleotides: TGTGCCAGCAGTTTTACCGGACAGGGGGCTTCCTACACCTTC. This gives the protein CASSFTGQGASYTF.

The V gene is TRBV7-2, the J gene TRBJ2-5; weak D call: TRBD2 (6 bases). Germline lookup yields CDR1 SGHTA and CDR2 FQGNSA. Trimming removed 1 base at V and 4 bases at J, with 10 bases between. This CDR3 region has 14 residues. DNA for the CDR3: TGTGCCAGCAGCTTAGGGGGGGTAGTAGAGACCCAGTACTTC. Its translation: CASSLGGVVETQYF.

This chain joins TRBV24-1 and TRBJ1-1; D might be TRBD1 (5 bases). The CDR3 sequence is 13 residues long. V was clipped by 8 bases and J by 0 bases, with 9 bases between them. Germline assignment: CDR1 KGHDR and CDR2 SFDVKD. The CDR3 here is CATKKGMNTEAFF. DNA of the CDR3: TGTGCCACCAAGAAGGGGATGAACACTGAAGCTTTCTTT.

V is TRBV30 and J is TRBJ2-5; 7 nucleotides agree with TRBD1. CDR3 size: 14 residues. The trim removed 5 bases at V and 5 bases at J, leaving 11 bases unmatched. Germline CDR1 GTSNPN, CDR2 SVGIG (reference sequence). The CDR3 sequence is CAWGLETGWETQYF. The CDR3 nucleotides read TGTGCCTGGGGACTTGAGACAGGGTGGGAGACCCAGTACTTC.

This rearrangement joins TRBV4-2 to TRBJ2-1; unclear D gene. CDR1 and CDR2 from the germline V gene are LGHNA and YNFKEQ. The CDR3 has 13 residues. Between the trimmed V and J ends, which lost 1 base and 9 bases, there was a span of 10 bases. The CDR3 reads CASSQGPSGEQFF. CDR3 in DNA: TGTGCCAGCAGCCAAGGACCTTCGGGTGAGCAGTTCTTC.

This clone was detected only a few times. The chain uses TRBV12-3 or TRBV12-4 and TRBJ1-3; D is uncertain. The CDR3 loop spans 13 amino acids. V lost 3 bases and J 3 bases, leaving 6 bases between the germline ends. CDR3 nucleotides: TGTGCCAGCAGTTTGCGGTATGGAAACACCATATATTTT. Its protein product is CASSLRYGNTIYF.

The chain uses TRBV18 and TRBJ1-1; 10 positions agree with TRBD1. The CDR3 consists of 15 residues. Trimming removed 3 bases from V and 5 bases from J; junction bases left unmatched: 6. CDR1 KGHSH and CDR2 LQKENI come from the germline V gene. CDR3 nucleotide sequence: TGTGCCAGCTCACCGCGACAGGGGGCGGCGACTGAAGCTTTCTTT. Translating gives CASSPRQGAATEAFF.

V and J are TRBV5-1 and TRBJ1-2, with 9 positions matching TRBD1. The J segment lost 8 bases and the V segment lost 2 bases, leaving 4 bases of the junction unmatched. The CDR3 extends over 13 amino acids. Germline CDR1 and CDR2: SGHRS and YFSETQ. CDR3 nucleotides: TGCGCCAGCAGCTTACAGGGGGCGGACGGCTACACCTTC. The encoded protein is CASSLQGADGYTF.

The chain uses TRBV3-1 (or the pseudogene TRBV3-2) and TRBJ1-3, with TRBD1 identical over 10 bases. Germline CDR1 and CDR2: LGHDT and YNNKEL (reference sequence). The length of the CDR3 is 14 residues. V was pared by 5 bases and J by 2 bases, with 0 bases of the junction left unmatched. CDR3 in amino acids: CASSGQGAGNTIYF. The CDR3, as DNA: TGTGCCAGCAGCGGACAGGGGGCTGGAAACACCATATATTTT.

The chain employs TRBV11-2 and TRBJ2-3; 7 bases agree with TRBD1. Trimming cost V 5 bases and J 3 bases; bases outside gene matches: 5. CDR1 is SGHAT, CDR2 FQNNGV, per germline. The CDR3 contains 14 residues. The CDR3 nucleotides are TGTGCCAGCAGCAGGGACAGACTAACAGATACGCAGTATTTT. Its translation is CASSRDRLTDTQYF. Complete variable domain (other parts from reference TRBV11-2 and TRBJ2-3): EAGVAQSPRYKIIEKRQSVAFWCNPISGHATLYWYQQILGQGPKLLIQFQNNGVVDDSQLPKDRFSAERLKGVDSTLKIQPAKLEDSAVYLCASSRDRLTDTQYFGPGTRLTVL.

The chain is built from TRBV6-5 and TRBJ1-2; tentative D call: TRBD1 (6 bases). V lost 5 bases and J lost 4, with 17 bases in between. CDR1 is MNHEY, CDR2 SVGAGI, per germline. This CDR3 contains 15 residues. The CDR3 reads CASSRREDSIYGYTF. The DNA of the CDR3 is TGTGCCAGCAGTCGCCGGGAGGACAGTATCTATGGCTACACCTTC.

The V call is TRBV6-5, the J call TRBJ2-5; TRBD1 matches 8 bases. V trimming: 5 bases; J trimming: 2 bases; junction bases outside the gene matches: 7. The CDR3 extends over 15 amino acids. Germline CDR1 reads MNHEY; CDR2 reads SVGAGI. The CDR3 sequence: CASSSRQGRQETQYF. As DNA, the CDR3 is TGTGCCAGCAGTAGCAGACAGGGGCGTCAAGAGACCCAGTACTTC.

The chain carries TRBV5-1 and TRBJ2-7; possibly TRBD2 for D (5 bases). Between the trimmed V and J ends, which lost 2 bases and 2 bases, there was a span of 11 bases. CDR1 SGHRS and CDR2 YFSETQ come from the germline V gene. CDR3 size: 14 residues. In DNA form, the CDR3 reads TGCGCCAGCAGCTTTATGCGGGCAACCTACGAGCAGTACTTC. As protein: CASSFMRATYEQYF.